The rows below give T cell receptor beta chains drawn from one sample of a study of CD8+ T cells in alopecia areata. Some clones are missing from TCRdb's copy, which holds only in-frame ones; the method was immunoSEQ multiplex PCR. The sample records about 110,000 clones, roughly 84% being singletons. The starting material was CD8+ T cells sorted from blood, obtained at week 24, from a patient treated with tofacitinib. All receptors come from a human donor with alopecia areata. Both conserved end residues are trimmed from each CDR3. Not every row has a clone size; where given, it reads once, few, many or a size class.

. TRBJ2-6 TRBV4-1 ASSQRDSLSGANVLT
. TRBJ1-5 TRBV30 AWSPPDRMGQPQH
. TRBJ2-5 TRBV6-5 ASSYSGPRETQY
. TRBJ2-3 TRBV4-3 ASSQDSDATDTQY
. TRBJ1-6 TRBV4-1 ASSQASPGPLGPLH
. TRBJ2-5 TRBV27 ASSPRGRGETQY
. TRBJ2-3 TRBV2 ASQRSREGSDTQY
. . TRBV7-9 ASSPDSSYEQY
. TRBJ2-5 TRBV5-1 ASSLGTSGGYHQETQY
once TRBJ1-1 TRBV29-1 SVWTGGTEAF
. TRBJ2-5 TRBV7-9 ASSSTSEETQY
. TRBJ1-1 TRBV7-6 ASSLAAGDTEAF
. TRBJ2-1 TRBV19 ASSTQGSSYNEQF
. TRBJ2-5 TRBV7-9 ASSLGARGETQY
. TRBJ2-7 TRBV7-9 ASSRAGTFYEQY
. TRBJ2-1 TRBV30 AWNVAGGLEQF
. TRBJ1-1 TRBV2 ATKVKSPRTGENTEAF
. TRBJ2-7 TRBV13 ASSFLSYEQY
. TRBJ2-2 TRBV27 ASSLTTHGELF
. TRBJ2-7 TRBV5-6 ASSFNDGGLGVYEQY
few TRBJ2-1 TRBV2 ARARGDEQF
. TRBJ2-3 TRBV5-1 ASSLASSDNTDTQY
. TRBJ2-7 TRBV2 ASSLLTVTTYEQY
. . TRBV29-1 SVGNSSYEQY
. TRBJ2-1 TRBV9 ASSGGQGDEQF
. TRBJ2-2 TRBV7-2 ASSLDYTGELF
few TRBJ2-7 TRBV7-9 ASSSGQGAEEQY
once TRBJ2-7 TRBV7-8 ASSFRQGGYEQY
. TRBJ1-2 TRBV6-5 ASSSYGTGNYGYT
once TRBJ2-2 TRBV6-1 ASTSDRDTGELF
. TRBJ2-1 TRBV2 ASSGTLAGEIYNEQF
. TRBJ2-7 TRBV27 ASSRAGGSYEQY
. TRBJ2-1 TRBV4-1 ASSQSGQMDVYNEQF
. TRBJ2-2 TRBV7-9 ASTLRLLGELF
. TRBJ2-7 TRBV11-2 ASSLEPPLNWDSTYEQY
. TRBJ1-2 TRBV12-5 ASGFGVPRGLDGYT
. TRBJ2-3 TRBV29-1 SAQWGTDTQY
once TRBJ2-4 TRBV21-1 ASSKATDRLAKNIQY
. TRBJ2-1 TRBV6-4 ASRVDGGAGNEQF
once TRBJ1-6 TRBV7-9 ASSSLRPGSNSPLH
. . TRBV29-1 SVGQFSYEQY
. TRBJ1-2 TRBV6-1 ASSEELDSYYGYT
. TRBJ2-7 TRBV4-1 ASSPARGGRYEQY
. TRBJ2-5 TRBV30 AWDGGDQETQY
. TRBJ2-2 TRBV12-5 ASGSFPLRELF
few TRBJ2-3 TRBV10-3 AISEAGTQY
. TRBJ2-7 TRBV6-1 ASSEVPVVRGRHEQY
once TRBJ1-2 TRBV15 ATSRDLPRTGVNYGYT
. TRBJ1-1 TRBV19 ASSRGGAAEAF
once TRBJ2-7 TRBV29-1 SVTPTGASYEQY
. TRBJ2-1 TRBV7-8 ASSLTASGGSYNEQF
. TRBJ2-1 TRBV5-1 ASSLGSGGQYNEQF
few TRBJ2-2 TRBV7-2 ASSIQGALNTGELF
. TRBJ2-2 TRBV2 ASSAPQGPHLFTGELF
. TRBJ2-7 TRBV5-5 ASSPTSSYEQY